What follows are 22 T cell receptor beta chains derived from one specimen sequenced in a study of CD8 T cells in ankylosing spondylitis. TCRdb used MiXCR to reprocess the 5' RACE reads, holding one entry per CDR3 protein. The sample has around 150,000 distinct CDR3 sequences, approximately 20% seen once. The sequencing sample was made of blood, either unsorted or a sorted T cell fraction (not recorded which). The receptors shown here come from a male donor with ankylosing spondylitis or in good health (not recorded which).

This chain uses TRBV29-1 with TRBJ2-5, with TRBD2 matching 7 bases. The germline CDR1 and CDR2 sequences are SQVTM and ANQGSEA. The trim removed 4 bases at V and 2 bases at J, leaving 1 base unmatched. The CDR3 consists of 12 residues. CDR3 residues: CSVALAQETQYF. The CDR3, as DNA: TGCAGCGTTGCACTAGCGCAAGAGACCCAGTACTTC.

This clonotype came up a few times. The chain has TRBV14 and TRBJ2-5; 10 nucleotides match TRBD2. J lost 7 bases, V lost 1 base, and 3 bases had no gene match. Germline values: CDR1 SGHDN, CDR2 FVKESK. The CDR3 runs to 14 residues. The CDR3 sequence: CASSQALAGATQYF. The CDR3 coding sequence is TGTGCCAGCAGCCAAGCCCTAGCGGGAGCGACCCAGTACTTC.

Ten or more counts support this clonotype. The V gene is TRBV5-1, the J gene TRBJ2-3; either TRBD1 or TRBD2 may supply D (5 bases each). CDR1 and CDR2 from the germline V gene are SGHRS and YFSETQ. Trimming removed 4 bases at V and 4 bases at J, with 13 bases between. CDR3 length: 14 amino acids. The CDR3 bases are TGCGCCAGCAGCCCGGGTCTGGGGGCAGATACGCAGTATTTT. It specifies CASSPGLGADTQYF.

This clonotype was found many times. The CDR3 region has the DNA TGTGCCAGCAGCTTGGCCGGGACAGAGAATGAAAAACTGTTTTTT. Its translation is CASSLAGTENEKLFF. This chain joins TRBV5-5 and TRBJ1-4; 7 nucleotides line up with TRBD1. The CDR3 is 15 residues long. The trim removed 0 bases at V and 5 bases at J, leaving 4 bases unmatched. Germline CDR1 reads SGHKS; CDR2 reads YYEKEE (reference sequence).

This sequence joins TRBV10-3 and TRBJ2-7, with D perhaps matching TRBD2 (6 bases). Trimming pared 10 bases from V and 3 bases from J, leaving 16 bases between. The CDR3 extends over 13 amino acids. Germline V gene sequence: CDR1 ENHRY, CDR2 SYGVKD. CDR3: CATYRLVLYEQYF. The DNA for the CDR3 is TGTGCCACCTACCGACTAGTCCTCTACGAGCAGTACTTC.

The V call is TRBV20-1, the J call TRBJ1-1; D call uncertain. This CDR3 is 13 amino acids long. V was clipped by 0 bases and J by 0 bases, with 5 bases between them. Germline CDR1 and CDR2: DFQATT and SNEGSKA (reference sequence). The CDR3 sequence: CSAREQLNTEAFF. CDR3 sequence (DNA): TGCAGTGCTAGAGAACAGCTGAACACTGAAGCTTTCTTT.

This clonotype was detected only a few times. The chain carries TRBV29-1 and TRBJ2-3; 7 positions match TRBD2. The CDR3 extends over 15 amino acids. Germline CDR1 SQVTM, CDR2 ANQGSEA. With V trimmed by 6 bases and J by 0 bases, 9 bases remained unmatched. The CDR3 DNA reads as TGCAGCGTCGAGGGAGGGTACAGTAGCACAGATACGCAGTATTTT. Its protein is CSVEGGYSSTDTQYF.

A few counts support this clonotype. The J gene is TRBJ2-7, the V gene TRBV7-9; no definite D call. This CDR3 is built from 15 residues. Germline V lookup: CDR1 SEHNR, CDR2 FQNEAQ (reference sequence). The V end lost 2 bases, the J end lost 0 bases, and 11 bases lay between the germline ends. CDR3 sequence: CASSLLEEPSYEQYF. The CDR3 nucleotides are TGTGCCAGCAGCTTATTAGAGGAACCCTCCTACGAGCAGTACTTC.

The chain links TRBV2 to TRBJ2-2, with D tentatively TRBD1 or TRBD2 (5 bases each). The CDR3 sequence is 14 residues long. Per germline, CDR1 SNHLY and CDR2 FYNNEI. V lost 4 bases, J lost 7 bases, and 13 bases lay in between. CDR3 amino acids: CASSARGLNGELFF. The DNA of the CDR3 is TGTGCCAGCAGTGCCCGGGGCCTTAACGGGGAGCTGTTTTTT.

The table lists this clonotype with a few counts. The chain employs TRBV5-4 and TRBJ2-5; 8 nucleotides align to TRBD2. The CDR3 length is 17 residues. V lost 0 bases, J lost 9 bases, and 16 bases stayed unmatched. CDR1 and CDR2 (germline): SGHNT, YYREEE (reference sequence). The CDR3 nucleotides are TGTGCCAGCAGCTTGGTCTTGGCTAGCGGGCTCCCGAGAGCCCAGTACTTC. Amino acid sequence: CASSLVLASGLPRAQYF.

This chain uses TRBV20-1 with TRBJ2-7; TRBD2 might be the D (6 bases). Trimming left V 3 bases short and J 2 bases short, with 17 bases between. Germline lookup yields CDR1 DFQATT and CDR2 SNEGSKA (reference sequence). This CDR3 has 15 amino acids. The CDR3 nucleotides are TGCAGTGCTAGGTTGCTAGCGCGATCTACCTACGAGCAGTACTTC. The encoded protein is CSARLLARSTYEQYF.

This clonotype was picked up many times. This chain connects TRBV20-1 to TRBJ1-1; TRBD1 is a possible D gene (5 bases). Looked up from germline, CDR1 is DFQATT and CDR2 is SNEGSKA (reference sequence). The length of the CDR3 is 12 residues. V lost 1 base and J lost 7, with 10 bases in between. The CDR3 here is CSARGREGEAFF. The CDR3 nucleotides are TGCAGTGCTAGAGGCAGGGAAGGTGAAGCTTTCTTT.

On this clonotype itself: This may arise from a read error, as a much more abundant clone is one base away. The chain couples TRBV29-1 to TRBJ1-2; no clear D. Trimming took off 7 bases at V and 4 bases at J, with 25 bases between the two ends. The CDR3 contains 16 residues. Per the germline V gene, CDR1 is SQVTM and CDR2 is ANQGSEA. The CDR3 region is CSAVGSGSSRSYGYTF. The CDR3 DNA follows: TGCAGCGCTGTGGGTTCGGGATCGTCCAGATCCTATGGCTACACCTTC.

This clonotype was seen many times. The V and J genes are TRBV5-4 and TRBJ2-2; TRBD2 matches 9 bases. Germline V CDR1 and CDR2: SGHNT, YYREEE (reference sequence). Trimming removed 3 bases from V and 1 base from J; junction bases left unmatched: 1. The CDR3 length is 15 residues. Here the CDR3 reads CASSSSGENTGELFF. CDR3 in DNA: TGTGCCAGCAGCTCTAGCGGGGAGAACACCGGGGAGCTGTTTTTT.

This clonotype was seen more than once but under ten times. This chain's CDR3 is CASSLNSGTYEQYF. For the CDR3, the DNA is TGCGCCAGCAGCTTGAATAGCGGGACCTACGAGCAGTACTTC. The V gene is TRBV5-1, the J gene TRBJ2-7; 8 bases are a match to TRBD2. Germline CDR1 is SGHRS and CDR2 is YFSETQ. J gave up 2 bases and V 1 base, and 2 bases lay outside the gene matches. This CDR3 contains 14 residues.

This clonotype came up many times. The CDR3 coding sequence is TGTGCCAGCCTAGCGGTCCCGAACACCGGGGAGCTGTTTTTT. This codes for CASLAVPNTGELFF. The chain has TRBV6-1 and TRBJ2-2; the match to TRBD2 covers 7 bases. The V and J ends lost 8 bases and 0 bases, in that order; junction bases with no gene match: 3. The CDR3 length is 14 residues. Germline loops: CDR1 MNHNS, CDR2 SASEGT.

The CDR3 loop is CASRNLAKNIQYF. CDR3 in DNA: TGTGCCAGCAGAAATCTAGCCAAAAACATTCAGTACTTC. The V call is TRBV11-2, the J call TRBJ2-4, with no clear D. This CDR3 has 13 amino acids. Germline-derived CDR1 and CDR2 are SGHAT and FQNNGV. Between the trimmed V and J ends, which lost 6 bases and 0 bases, there was a span of 6 bases.

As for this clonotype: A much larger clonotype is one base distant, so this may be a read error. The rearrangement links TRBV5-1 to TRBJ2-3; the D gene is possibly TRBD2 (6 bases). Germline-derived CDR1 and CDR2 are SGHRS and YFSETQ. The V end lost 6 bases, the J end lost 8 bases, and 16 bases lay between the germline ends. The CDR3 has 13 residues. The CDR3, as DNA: TGCGCCAGCAAAGCACTTAGCGGCCGTACGCAGTATTTT. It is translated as CASKALSGRTQYF.

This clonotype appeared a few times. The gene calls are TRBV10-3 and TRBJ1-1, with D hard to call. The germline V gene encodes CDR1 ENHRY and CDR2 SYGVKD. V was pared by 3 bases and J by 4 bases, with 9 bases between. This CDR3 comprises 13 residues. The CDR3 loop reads CAISDARGTEAFF. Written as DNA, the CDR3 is TGTGCCATCAGTGATGCCCGGGGCACTGAAGCTTTCTTT.

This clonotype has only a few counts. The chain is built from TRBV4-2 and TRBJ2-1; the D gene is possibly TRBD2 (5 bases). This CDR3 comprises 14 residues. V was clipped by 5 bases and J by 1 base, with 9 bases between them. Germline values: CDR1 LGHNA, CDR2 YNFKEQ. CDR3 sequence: CASSKTSSYNEQFF. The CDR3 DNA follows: TGTGCCAGCAGCAAAACTAGTTCCTACAATGAGCAGTTCTTC.

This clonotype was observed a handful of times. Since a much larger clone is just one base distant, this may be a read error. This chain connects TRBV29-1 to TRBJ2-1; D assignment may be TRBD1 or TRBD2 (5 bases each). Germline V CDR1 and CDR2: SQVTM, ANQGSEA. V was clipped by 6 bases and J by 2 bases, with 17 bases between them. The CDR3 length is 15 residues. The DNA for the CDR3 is TGCAGCGTCGAGGGGAGCCAGAGCCCCTACAATGAGCAGTTCTTC. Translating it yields CSVEGSQSPYNEQFF.

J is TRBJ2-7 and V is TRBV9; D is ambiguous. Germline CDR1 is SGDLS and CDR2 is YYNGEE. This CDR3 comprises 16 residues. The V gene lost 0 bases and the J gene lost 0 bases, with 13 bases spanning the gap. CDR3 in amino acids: CASSVGSRASSYEQYF. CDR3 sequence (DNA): TGTGCCAGCAGCGTAGGGTCCCGAGCGAGCTCCTACGAGCAGTACTTC.